This T cell receptor (beta chain) was retrieved from a study of blood T cell repertoires in COVID-19. Per the original data handling: Quantification of nucleated cells was approximated via reference gene primer amplification. TCRdb's copy holds only in-frame clones and misses some; the assay was immunoSEQ multiplex PCR. The DNA was the basis for D and trimming; V, J and clone size are from that table. The sample lists some 150,000 clones, around 85% seen once, with roughly 2.9% in the top ten. Germline V lookup: CDR1 LNHNV, CDR2 YYDKDF (reference sequence). CDR3 length: 16 amino acids. V lost 0 bases and J lost 1, with 12 bases in between.

The origin of this receptor is a middle-aged woman with active or convalescent COVID-19. This chain connects TRBV15 to TRBJ1-1; possible D gene TRBD1, 5 bases. The sequenced sample was peripheral blood. In DNA, the CDR3 is TGTGCCACCAGCAGAGATGTAGGACACCAGAACACTGAAGCTTTCTTT. Amino acid sequence: CATSRDVGHQNTEAFF.